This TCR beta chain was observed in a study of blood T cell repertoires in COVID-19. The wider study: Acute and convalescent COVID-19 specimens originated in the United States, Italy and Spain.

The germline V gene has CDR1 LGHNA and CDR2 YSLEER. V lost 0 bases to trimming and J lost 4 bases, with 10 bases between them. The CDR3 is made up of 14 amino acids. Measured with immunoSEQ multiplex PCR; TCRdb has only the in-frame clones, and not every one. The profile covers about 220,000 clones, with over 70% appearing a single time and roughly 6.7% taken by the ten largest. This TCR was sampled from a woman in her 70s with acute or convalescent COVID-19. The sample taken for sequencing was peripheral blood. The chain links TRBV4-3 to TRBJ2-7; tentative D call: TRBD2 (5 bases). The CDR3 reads CASSQDIGSYEQYF. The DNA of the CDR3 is TGCGCCAGCAGCCAAGATATAGGGAGTTACGAGCAGTACTTC.